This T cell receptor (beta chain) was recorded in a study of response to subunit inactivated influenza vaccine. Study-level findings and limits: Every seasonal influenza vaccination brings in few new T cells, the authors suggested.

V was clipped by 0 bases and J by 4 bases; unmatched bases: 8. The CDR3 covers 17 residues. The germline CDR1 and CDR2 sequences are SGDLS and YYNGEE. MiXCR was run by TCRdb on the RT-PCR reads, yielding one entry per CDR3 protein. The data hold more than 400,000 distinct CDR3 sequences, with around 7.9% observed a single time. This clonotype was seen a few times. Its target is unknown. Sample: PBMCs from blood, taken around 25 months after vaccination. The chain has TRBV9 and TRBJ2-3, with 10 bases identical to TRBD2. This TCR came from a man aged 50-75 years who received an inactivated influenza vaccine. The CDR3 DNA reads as TGTGCCAGCAGCGTAGCTCCTAGCGGGGGCAGTGCAGATACGCAGTATTTT. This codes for CASSVAPSGGSADTQYF. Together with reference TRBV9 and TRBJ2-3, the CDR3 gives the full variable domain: DSGVTQTPKHLITATGQRVTLRCSPRSGDLSVYWYQQSLDQGLQFLIQYYNGEERAKGNILERFSAQQFPDLHSELNLSSLELGDSALYFCASSVAPSGGSADTQYFGPGTRLTVL.